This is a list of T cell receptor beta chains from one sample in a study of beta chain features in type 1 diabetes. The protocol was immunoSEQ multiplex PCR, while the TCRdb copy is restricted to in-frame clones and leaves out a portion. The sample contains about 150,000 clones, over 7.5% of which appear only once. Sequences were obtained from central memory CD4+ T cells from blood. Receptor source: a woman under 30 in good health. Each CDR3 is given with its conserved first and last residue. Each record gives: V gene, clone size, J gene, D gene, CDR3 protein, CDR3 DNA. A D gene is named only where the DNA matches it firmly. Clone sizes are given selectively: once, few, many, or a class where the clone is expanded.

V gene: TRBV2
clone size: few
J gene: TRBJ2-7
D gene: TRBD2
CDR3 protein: CASLGTSEYEQYF
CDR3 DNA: TGTGCCAGTCTCGGGACTAGCGAATACGAGCAGTACTTC

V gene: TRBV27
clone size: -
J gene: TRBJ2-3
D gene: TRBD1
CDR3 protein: CASSPTPTGATDTQYF
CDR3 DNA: TGTGCCAGCAGTCCGACCCCGACAGGGGCCACAGATACGCAGTATTTT

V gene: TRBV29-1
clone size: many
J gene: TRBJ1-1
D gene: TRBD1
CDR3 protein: CSAEGQSGRSTEAFF
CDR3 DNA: TGCAGCGCCGAGGGACAGTCGGGGAGGAGCACTGAAGCTTTCTTT

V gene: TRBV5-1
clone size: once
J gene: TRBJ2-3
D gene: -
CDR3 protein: CASSSELVDTQYF
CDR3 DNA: TGCGCCAGCAGCTCCGAGCTAGTAGATACGCAGTATTTT

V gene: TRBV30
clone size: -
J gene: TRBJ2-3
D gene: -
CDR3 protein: CAWSAGPDTQYF
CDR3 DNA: TGTGCCTGGAGTGCTGGGCCAGATACGCAGTATTTT

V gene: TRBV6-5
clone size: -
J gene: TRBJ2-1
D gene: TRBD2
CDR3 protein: CASSYGGLQYNEQFF
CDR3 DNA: TGTGCCAGCAGTTACGGGGGACTACAATACAATGAGCAGTTCTTC

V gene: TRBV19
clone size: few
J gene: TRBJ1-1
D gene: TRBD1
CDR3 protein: CASSRDRRSEAFF
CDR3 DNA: TGTGCCAGTAGTCGGGACAGAAGATCTGAAGCTTTCTTT

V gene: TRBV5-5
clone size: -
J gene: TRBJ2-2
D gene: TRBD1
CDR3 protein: CASSKGQGIYGELFF
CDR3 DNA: TGTGCCAGCAGCAAGGGACAGGGAATCTACGGGGAGCTGTTTTTT

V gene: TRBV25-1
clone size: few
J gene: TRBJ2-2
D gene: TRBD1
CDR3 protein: CASGPGTGGTGELFF
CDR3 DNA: TGTGCCAGCGGCCCCGGGACAGGGGGAACCGGGGAGCTGTTTTTT

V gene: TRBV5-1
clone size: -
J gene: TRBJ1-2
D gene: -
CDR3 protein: CASSPDSNYGYTF
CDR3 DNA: TGCGCCAGCAGCCCTGACAGTAACTATGGCTACACCTTC

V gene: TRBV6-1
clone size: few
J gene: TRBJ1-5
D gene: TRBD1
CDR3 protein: CATGEGDRRNF
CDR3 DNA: TGTGCCACCGGAGAAGGGGACAGAAGAAATTTT

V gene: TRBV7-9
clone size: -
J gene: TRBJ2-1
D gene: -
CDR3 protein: CASSLRLSGPPNEQFF
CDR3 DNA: TGTGCCAGCAGCTTAAGACTAAGCGGCCCTCCCAATGAGCAGTTCTTC

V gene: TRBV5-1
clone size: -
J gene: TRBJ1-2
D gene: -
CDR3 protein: CASSGPPGARPGYTF
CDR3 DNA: TGCGCCAGCAGCGGACCCCCGGGAGCCAGACCTGGCTACACCTTC

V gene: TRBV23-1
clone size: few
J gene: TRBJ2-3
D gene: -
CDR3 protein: CASSPSAGSSTDTQYF
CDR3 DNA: TGCGCCAGCAGTCCTTCTGCTGGCTCTAGCACAGATACGCAGTATTTT

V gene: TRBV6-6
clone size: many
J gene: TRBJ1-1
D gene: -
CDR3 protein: CASRVLMNTEAFF
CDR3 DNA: TGTGCCAGCAGGGTACTTATGAACACTGAAGCTTTCTTT

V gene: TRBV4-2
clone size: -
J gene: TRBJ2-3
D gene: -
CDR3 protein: CASSEQGFGTDTQYF
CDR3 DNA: TGTGCCAGCAGCGAACAGGGTTTTGGCACAGATACGCAGTATTTT

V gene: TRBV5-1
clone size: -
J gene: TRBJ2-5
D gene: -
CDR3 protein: CASSPRGQETQYF
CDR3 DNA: TGCGCCAGCAGCCCCCGGGGCCAAGAGACCCAGTACTTC

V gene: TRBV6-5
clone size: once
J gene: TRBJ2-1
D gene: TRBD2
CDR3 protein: CASSYSRGEGEQFF
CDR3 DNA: TGTGCCAGCAGTTACTCTCGCGGGGAGGGGGAGCAGTTCTTC

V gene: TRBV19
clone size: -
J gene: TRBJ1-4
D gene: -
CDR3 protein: CASIGVTNEKLFF
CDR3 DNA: TGTGCCAGCATAGGAGTCACTAATGAAAAACTGTTTTTT